This T cell receptor (beta chain) was identified during a study of control samples from healthy donors and cancer patients. Measured with immunoSEQ multiplex PCR; TCRdb has only the in-frame clones, and not every one. The table includes some 150,000 clones, roughly 92% detected once. There are 13 residues in the CDR3. The V end lost 4 bases, the J end lost 6 bases, and 10 bases lay between the germline ends. In germline, CDR1 is SNHLY, CDR2 FYNNEI. Sequenced: blood. This sequence joins TRBV2 and TRBJ2-1; possible D gene TRBD1, 5 bases. This sequence originates from a man over 45 in good health. CDR3 bases: TGTGCCAGCAGTGCCACAGGTTCCAATGAGCAGTTCTTC. It yields the protein CASSATGSNEQFF.